This T cell receptor (beta chain) was obtained from a study of monozygotic twins with inflammatory bowel disease (dated by TCRdb to between 2018 and 2021). With regard to the full study: A total of approximately 28 monozygotic twin pairs were included in the full study, comprising nine German pairs (four IBD-concordant, five IBD-discordant) and 19 IBD-discordant Danish pairs. Within discordant pairs, disease-associated traits were sought mainly by comparing IBD patients with their genetically identical healthy co-twins. Each individual had, on average, about 151 000 unique TCRalpha sequences and 181 000 unique TCRbeta sequences available for analysis.

From each donor, a roughly 2.5 ml peripheral blood sample was drawn into PAXgene tubes and stored at -80 degrees C. Total RNA was isolated from whole blood with the PAXgene blood miRNA kit on an automated QIAcube, without T cell sorting. Deep TCRalpha and TCRbeta repertoire profiling with unique molecular barcoding was performed on peripheral blood of monozygotic twin pairs concordant or discordant for inflammatory bowel disease. Smoking habits were recorded for all twin pairs, and each individual was classified as a current, former or never smoker. Receptors were amplified or captured by 5' RACE. The input for every TCR library was 3500 ng of total RNA. For each sample, cDNA synthesis was carried out in eight separate reactions using SMARTScribe reverse transcriptase. Unique molecular identifiers containing a 6-nucleotide sample barcode were introduced through template switching during cDNA synthesis. Amplification of TCRalpha and TCRbeta cDNA involved two nested PCRs of 16 and 9 cycles, and each PCR was followed by bead purification. Before amplification, the cDNA was both treated with uracil DNA-glycosylase and purified with the QIAquick PCR purification kit. In the second PCR, Illumina TruSeq-compatible adapters and sample-specific barcodes were added. TapeStation and Qubit were used to check library quality and concentration, and around 5.3 ng of each library was pooled. Pooled libraries were sequenced on an Illumina HiSeq2500 single-index Rapid Run with 2 x 100 bp reads and custom sequencing primers. The original methods were these. MiGEC version 1.2.6 was used for UMI-based consensus assembly to correct PCR and sequencing errors. MiXCR version 2.1.1 was used for V(D)J alignment, clonotype assembly and CDR3 extraction. To normalise gene usage, clonotype sharing and MAIT/NKT TCR abundance, the top 1000, 10 000 and 20 000 clonotypes in each sample were analysed. After downsampling to 27 000 UMIs, diversity was calculated as the inverse Simpson index using the vegan R package. Paired Mann-Whitney U tests were applied to discordant twin pairs, with Benjamini-Hochberg correction for multiple testing. After the reads were reprocessed by TCRdb, one entry was made per CDR3 protein sequence, with no DNA. It is TCRdb's table, rather than the study itself, that gives the V and J calls and clone size. The sample has 350,000 to 550,000 distinct CDR3 sequences on record. About 2.3% of the sample belongs to the ten largest clones.

Of note for this clonotype: This receptor's antigen is unknown.

The research as a whole found: The results gave no support for a single strong signal or clonotype linked to IBD. Compared with healthy twins, IBD patients had fewer clonotypes in common with other individuals, a difference most pronounced in patients showing signs of disease activity. Repertoire similarity did not differ between concordant and discordant twins, which could be due to limited statistical power. TCRbeta repertoire diversity, by inverse Simpson index, was decreased in IBD patients compared with their healthy co-twins. Different T cell subtypes could not be distinguished in the analysis. Because patients were on differing immunosuppressive treatments, the repertoires may have picked up extra background noise and inter-individual variability.

The TCR was taken from a human donor with ulcerative colitis or Crohn's disease, or a healthy co-twin of an affected twin (not recorded which). Specimen: blood.

The encoded CDR3 is CASSLERDGAYEQYF. Rearrangement joined TRBV7-8 to TRBJ2-7. Including the terminal cysteine and phenylalanine, the CDR3 comprises 15 residues. The coding DNA is unavailable. CDR1 and CDR2, looked up from the germline V gene, are SGHVS and FQNEAQ.